The 6 T cell receptor beta chains below come from one sample, sequenced in a study of cytomegalovirus exposure and HLA in healthy donors. The primer mix had 60 Vbeta and 13 Jbeta primers. The data were produced by immunoSEQ multiplex PCR, yet TCRdb's version contains in-frame clones alone and is incomplete. The profile covers 95,000 to 100,000 clones, with about 80% appearing a single time and approximately 4% taken by the ten largest. Sequencing was performed on PBMCs. The receptor source for this set is a man aged 40-49 years in good health and CMV-seronegative.

The rearrangement uses TRBV6-1 and TRBJ1-3, with D possibly TRBD1 on 5 matching bases. The CDR3 is 15 residues long. Trimming cost V 2 bases and J 9 bases, with 17 bases left between them. Germline values: CDR1 MNHNS, CDR2 SASEGT. The CDR3 DNA sequence: TGTGCCAGCAGTGAATCAATGGGGACTCTCGTCACCATATATTTT. This encodes CASSESMGTLVTIYF.

The rearrangement links TRBV4-2 to TRBJ2-5; D is perhaps TRBD2 (5 bases). The J call may be wrong; the DNA end is better matched by TRBJ2-7. Germline V CDR1 and CDR2: LGHNA, YNFKEQ. There are 16 residues in the CDR3. For the CDR3, the DNA is TGTGCCAGCAGCCAAGCGAGCGGCCAGAGCTCCTACGAGCAGTACTTC. This gives the protein CASSQASGQSSYEQYF.

The CDR3 region is CASMRDGAYEQYF. CDR3 DNA: TGTGCCAGCATGCGCGACGGAGCCTACGAGCAGTACTTC. The gene calls are TRBV6-1 and TRBJ2-7; no clear D. This CDR3 has 13 amino acids. Germline assignment: CDR1 MNHNS and CDR2 SASEGT. The ends were cut back, 7 bases at V and 2 bases at J, with 12 bases in the middle.

The chain joins TRBV10-3 to TRBJ2-1, with unresolved D. The germline V and J ends were trimmed by 3 bases and 7 bases, with 7 bases remaining between them. Germline assignment: CDR1 ENHRY and CDR2 SYGVKD. The CDR3 loop spans 12 amino acids. Written as DNA, the CDR3 is TGTGCCATCAGTGATAGAGGAAATGAGCAGTTCTTC. Translated, it gives CAISDRGNEQFF.

This CDR3 reads CASSLVTGGPQYDTQYF. Here the CDR3 DNA reads TGTGCCAGCAGCTTAGTTACGGGGGGTCCTCAGTACGATACGCAGTATTTT. The chain employs TRBV7-9 and TRBJ2-3; 7 bases are shared with TRBD2. Germline loops: CDR1 SEHNR, CDR2 FQNEAQ (reference sequence). V trimming: 1 base; J trimming: 6 bases; junction bases outside the gene matches: 13. The CDR3 is 17 amino acids.

This clone was recorded only once. V and J are TRBV7-2 and TRBJ1-1, with 8 bases that match TRBD1. The CDR3 length is 16 residues. V was clipped by 5 bases and J by 1 base; unmatched bases: 9. The germline CDR1 and CDR2 sequences are SGHTA and FQGNSA. The CDR3 region is CASSPGTGGGNTEAFF. For the CDR3, the DNA is TGTGCCAGCAGCCCAGGGACAGGTGGGGGGAACACTGAAGCTTTCTTT.